This T cell receptor (beta chain) emerged from a study of blood T cell repertoires in COVID-19. The wider study: Samples of COVID-19 (acute and convalescent) were obtained from the United States, Italy and Spain.

Assay used: immunoSEQ multiplex PCR; TCRdb lists only in-frame clones, some missing. The top ten hold 4.3% of the sample, which has about 480,000 clones, roughly 90% seen once. The germline V and J ends were trimmed by 0 bases and 5 bases, with 6 bases remaining between them. The CDR3 consists of 13 residues. The germline V gene has CDR1 SGHRS and CDR2 YFSETQ. Source material: peripheral blood. J is TRBJ1-5 and V is TRBV5-1, with D unclear. This clonotype was obtained from a woman in her 30s with acute or convalescent COVID-19. The chain's CDR3 is CASSLDGHQPQHF. The CDR3 nucleotides are TGCGCCAGCAGCTTGGATGGGCATCAGCCCCAGCATTTT.